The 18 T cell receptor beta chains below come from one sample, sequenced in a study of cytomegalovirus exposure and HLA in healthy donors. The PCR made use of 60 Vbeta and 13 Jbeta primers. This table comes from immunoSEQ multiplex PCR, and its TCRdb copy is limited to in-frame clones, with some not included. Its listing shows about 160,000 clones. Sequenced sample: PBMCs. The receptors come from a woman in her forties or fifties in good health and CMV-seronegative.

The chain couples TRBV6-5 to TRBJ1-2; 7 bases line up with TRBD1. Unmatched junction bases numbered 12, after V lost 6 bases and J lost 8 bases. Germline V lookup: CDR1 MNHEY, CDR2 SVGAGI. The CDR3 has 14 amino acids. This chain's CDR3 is CASSLGDRAEGYTF. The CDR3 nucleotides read TGTGCCAGCAGCCTGGGCGACAGGGCTGAGGGCTACACCTTC.

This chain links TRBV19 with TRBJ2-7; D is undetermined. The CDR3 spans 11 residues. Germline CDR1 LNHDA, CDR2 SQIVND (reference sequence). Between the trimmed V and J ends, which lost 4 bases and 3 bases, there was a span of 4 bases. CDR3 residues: CASSTGYEQYF. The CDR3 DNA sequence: TGTGCCAGTAGTACCGGCTACGAGCAGTACTTC.

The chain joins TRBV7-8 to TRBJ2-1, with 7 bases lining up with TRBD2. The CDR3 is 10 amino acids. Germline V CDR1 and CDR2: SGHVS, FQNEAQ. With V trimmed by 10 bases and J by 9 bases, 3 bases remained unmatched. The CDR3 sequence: CATGEGEQFF. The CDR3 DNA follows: TGTGCCACCGGGGAGGGTGAGCAGTTCTTC.

The CDR3 DNA sequence: TGTGCCAGCAGCTACCCTTCGCGGAGCCAAGAGACCCAGTACTTC. Protein: CASSYPSRSQETQYF. The chain combines TRBV6-6 with TRBJ2-5; D is ambiguous. This CDR3 region has 15 residues. Trimming cost V 6 bases and J 1 base, with 15 bases left between them. Germline values: CDR1 MNHNY, CDR2 SVGAGI (reference sequence).

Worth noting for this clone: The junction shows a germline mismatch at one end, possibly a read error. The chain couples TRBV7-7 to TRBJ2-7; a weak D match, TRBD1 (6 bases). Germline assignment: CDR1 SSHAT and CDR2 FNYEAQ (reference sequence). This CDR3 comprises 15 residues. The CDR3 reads CASSLVGGEGDEQYF. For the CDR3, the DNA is TGTGCTAGCAGCTTAGTTGGCGGTGAGGGGGACGAGCAGTACTTC.

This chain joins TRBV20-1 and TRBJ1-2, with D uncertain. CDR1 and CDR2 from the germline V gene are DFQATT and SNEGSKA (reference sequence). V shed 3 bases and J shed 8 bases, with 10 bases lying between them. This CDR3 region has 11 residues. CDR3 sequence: CSASDRGGYTF. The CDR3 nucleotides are TGCAGTGCTAGCGACCGAGGCGGCTACACCTTC.

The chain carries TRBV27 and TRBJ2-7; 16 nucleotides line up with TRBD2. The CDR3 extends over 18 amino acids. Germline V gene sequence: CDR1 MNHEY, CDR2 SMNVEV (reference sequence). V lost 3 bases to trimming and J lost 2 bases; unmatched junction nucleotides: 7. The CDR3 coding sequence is TGTGCCAGCAGTTTGGAGCGGGGACTAGCGGGAGGGCCCTACGAGCAGTACTTC. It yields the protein CASSLERGLAGGPYEQYF.

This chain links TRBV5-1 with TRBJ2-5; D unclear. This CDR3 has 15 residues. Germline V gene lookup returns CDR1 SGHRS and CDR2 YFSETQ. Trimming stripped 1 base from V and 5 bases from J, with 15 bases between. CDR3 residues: CASSLNGMSKETQYF. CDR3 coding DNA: TGCGCCAGCAGCTTGAATGGTATGAGTAAGGAGACCCAGTACTTC. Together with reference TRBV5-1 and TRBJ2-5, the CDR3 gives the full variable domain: KAGVTQTPRYLIKTRGQQVTLSCSPISGHRSVSWYQQTPGQGLQFLFEYFSETQRNKGNFPGRFSGRQFSNSRSEMNVSTLELGDSALYLCASSLNGMSKETQYFGPGTRLLVL.

The CDR3 nucleotides are TGTGCCAGCAGCCCTTGGGGACAGGGCCTCTCCTACGAGCAGTACTTC. This codes for CASSPWGQGLSYEQYF. The chain carries TRBV7-9 and TRBJ2-7; the match to TRBD1 covers 9 bases. The CDR3 is 16 amino acids. The germline V gene encodes CDR1 SEHNR and CDR2 FQNEAQ (reference sequence). The V gene end was trimmed by 5 bases and the J gene end by 0 bases; junction bases not matched to a gene: 8.

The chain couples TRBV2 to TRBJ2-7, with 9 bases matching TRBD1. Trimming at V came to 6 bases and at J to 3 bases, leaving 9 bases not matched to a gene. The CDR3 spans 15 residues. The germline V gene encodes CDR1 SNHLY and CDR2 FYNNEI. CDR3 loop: CASREGQGYGYEQYF. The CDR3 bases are TGTGCCAGCAGGGAGGGACAGGGCTACGGCTACGAGCAGTACTTC.

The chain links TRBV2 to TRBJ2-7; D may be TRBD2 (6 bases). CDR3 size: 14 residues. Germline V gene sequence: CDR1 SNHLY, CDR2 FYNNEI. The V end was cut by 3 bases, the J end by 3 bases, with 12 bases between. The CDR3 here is CASSEGGESYEQYF. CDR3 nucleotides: TGTGCCAGCAGTGAGGGCGGGGAGAGCTACGAGCAGTACTTC.

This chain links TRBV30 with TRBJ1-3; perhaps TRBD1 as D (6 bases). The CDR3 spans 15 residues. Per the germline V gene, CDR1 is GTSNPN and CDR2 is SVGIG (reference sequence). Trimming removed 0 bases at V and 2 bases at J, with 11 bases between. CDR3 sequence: CAWSVLQGPGNTIYF. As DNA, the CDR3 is TGTGCCTGGAGTGTACTCCAGGGGCCTGGAAACACCATATATTTT. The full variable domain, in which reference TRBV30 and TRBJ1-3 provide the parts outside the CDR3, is SQTIHQWPATLVQPVGSPLSLECTVEGTSNPNLYWYRQAAGRGLQLLFYSVGIGQISSEVPQNLSASRPQDRQFILSSKKLLLSDSGFYLCAWSVLQGPGNTIYFGEGSWLTVV.

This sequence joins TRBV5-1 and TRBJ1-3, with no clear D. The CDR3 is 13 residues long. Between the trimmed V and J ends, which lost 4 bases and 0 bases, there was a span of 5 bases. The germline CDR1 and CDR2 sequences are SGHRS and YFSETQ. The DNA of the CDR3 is TGCGCCAGCAGCCTGTCCTCTGGAAACACCATATATTTT. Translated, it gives CASSLSSGNTIYF.

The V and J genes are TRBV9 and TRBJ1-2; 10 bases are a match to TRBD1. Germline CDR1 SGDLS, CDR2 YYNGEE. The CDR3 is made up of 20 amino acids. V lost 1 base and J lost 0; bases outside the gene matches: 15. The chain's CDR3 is CASSVRGGGQGISANYGYTF. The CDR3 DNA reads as TGTGCCAGCAGCGTAAGAGGTGGGGGACAGGGGATTTCGGCTAACTATGGCTACACCTTC.

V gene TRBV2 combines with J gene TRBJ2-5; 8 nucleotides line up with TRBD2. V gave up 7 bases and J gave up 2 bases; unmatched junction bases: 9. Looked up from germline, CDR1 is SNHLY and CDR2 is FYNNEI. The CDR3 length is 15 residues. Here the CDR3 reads CASIRGGREQETQYF. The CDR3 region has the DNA TGTGCCAGCATTCGCGGGGGGCGCGAACAAGAGACCCAGTACTTC.

DNA of the CDR3: TGCGCCAGCAGCTTGGCACAGCCCTACGAGCAGTACTTC. Its translation is CASSLAQPYEQYF. The chain joins TRBV5-1 to TRBJ2-7; D call uncertain. V lost 0 bases, J lost 2 bases, and 6 bases lay in between. This CDR3 has 13 residues. Germline V gene sequence: CDR1 SGHRS, CDR2 YFSETQ.

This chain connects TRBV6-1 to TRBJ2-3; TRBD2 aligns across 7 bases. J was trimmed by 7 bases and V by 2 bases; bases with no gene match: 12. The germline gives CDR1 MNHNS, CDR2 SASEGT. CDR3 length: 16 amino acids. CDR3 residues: CASSEQVAGPSYTQYF. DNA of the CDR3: TGTGCCAGCAGTGAACAGGTAGCGGGCCCTTCATATACGCAGTATTTT.

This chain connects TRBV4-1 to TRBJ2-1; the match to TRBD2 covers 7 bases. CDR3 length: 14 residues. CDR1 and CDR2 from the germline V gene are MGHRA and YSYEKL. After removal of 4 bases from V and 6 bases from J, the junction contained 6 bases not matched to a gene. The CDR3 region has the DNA TGCGCCAGCAGCCCACCGACTAGCCCCAATGAGCAGTTCTTC. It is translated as CASSPPTSPNEQFF.